Presented here are 7 T cell receptor beta chains from one specimen sequenced in a study of T cell repertoires in cytomegalovirus infection. These receptors' targets are unknown. TCRdb used MiXCR to reprocess the reads, holding one entry per CDR3 protein. Of approximately 910,000 distinct CDR3 sequences detected, approximately 33% appear once; the ten largest clones hold under 15%. Material: cultured CD8+ T cells from PBMCs, obtained from culture after CMV antigen stimulation. The receptors originated from a human donor in good health (CMV status not recorded). Some clones in this sample may be carry-over from other donors' samples.

V is TRBV20-1 and J is TRBJ2-1; D may be TRBD1 or TRBD2 (5 bases each). CDR3 length: 12 amino acids. The V end lost 3 bases, the J end lost 6 bases, and 9 bases lay between the germline ends. The germline CDR1 and CDR2 sequences are DFQATT and SNEGSKA (reference sequence). This CDR3 is CSARPGSNEQFF. The CDR3 DNA sequence: TGCAGTGCTAGGCCAGGGAGCAATGAGCAGTTCTTC.

The gene calls are TRBV7-6 and TRBJ2-1, with 11 bases matching TRBD2. The CDR3 spans 15 residues. J lost 2 bases, V lost 5 bases, and 2 bases had no gene match. Per germline, CDR1 SGHVS and CDR2 FNYEAQ. The CDR3 reads CASSAGLAAYNEQFF. The CDR3 bases are TGTGCCAGCAGCGCGGGACTAGCGGCCTACAATGAGCAGTTCTTC.

The CDR3 loop reads CASRGTGQEGRTEAFF. CDR3 DNA: TGTGCCAGCAGGGGGACAGGGCAGGAGGGGAGGACTGAAGCTTTCTTT. This chain joins TRBV2 and TRBJ1-1; 9 nucleotides align to TRBD1. CDR3 length: 16 residues. V gave up 6 bases and J gave up 5 bases; unmatched junction bases: 13. CDR1 SNHLY and CDR2 FYNNEI come from the germline V gene.

This clonotype appeared a single time. The chain links TRBV20-1 to TRBJ2-1; 8 nucleotides agree with TRBD2. CDR3 length: 16 residues. V was pared by 5 bases and J by 5 bases, with 14 bases of the junction left unmatched. Germline CDR1 DFQATT, CDR2 SNEGSKA (reference sequence). The CDR3 DNA sequence: TGCAGTGCTGCCACCCGACCGGGGGGGATGGACAATGAGCAGTTCTTC. It codes for CSAATRPGGMDNEQFF.

This sequence joins TRBV19 and TRBJ1-2; D may be TRBD1 (5 bases). Germline V gives CDR1 LNHDA, CDR2 SQIVND (reference sequence). The CDR3 has 12 amino acids. V was clipped by 8 bases and J by 4 bases, with 11 bases between them. The CDR3 bases are TGTGCCAGTCATACGGGGGGCTATGGCTACACCTTC. This codes for CASHTGGYGYTF.

This clonotype was detected ten times or more. The rearrangement joins TRBV7-6 to TRBJ1-4; D gene uncertain. Germline-derived CDR1 and CDR2 are SGHVS and FNYEAQ. Deletions cut 1 base from V and 3 bases from J, with 6 bases between. This CDR3 is built from 14 residues. CDR3: CASSLGRANEKLFF. CDR3 bases: TGTGCCAGCAGCTTAGGCCGGGCTAATGAAAAACTGTTTTTT.

The J gene is TRBJ1-2, the V gene TRBV11-2; D is perhaps TRBD1 (5 bases). This CDR3 region has 14 residues. Trimming removed 2 bases at V and 6 bases at J, with 13 bases between. Germline assignment: CDR1 SGHAT and CDR2 FQNNGV. The CDR3 reads CASSLTGIGDGYTF. The CDR3 DNA follows: TGTGCCAGCAGCTTAACGGGGATAGGGGATGGCTACACCTTC.